This is a list of T cell receptor beta chains from one sample in a study of cytomegalovirus exposure and HLA in healthy donors. Clones were sequenced by immunoSEQ multiplex PCR, and TCRdb holds only the in-frame ones, with some missing. The sample holds about 200,000 clones, roughly 68% seen once. Sequenced material: PBMCs. These receptors came from a woman in her twenties or thirties in good health and CMV-seronegative. The CDR3 runs from the conserved cysteine through the conserved F or W. A D gene is named only where the DNA matches it firmly. Only some rows state a clone size, as once, few, many or a class for expanded clones.

j_call clone_size v_call d_call cdr3_aa cdr3_nt
TRBJ2-7 . TRBV7-3 . CASSLTGSRDGEQYF TGTGCCAGCAGCTTAACAGGGTCCAGGGATGGCGAGCAGTACTTC
TRBJ1-2 few TRBV7-8 . CASSPPSGGSYGYTF TGTGCCAGCAGCCCTCCGAGCGGGGGATCCTATGGCTACACCTTC
TRBJ1-3 . TRBV5-1 . CASSLEGVFGNTIYF TGCGCCAGCAGCTTGGAAGGGGTTTTTGGAAACACCATATATTTT
TRBJ2-2 . TRBV2 . CASSRQGTGELFF TGTGCCAGCAGTCGGCAGGGCACCGGGGAGCTGTTTTTT
TRBJ1-2 . TRBV7-9 . CASSLPGQGYGYTF TGTGCCAGCAGCCTACCTGGGCAGGGCTATGGCTACACCTTC
TRBJ1-1 . TRBV11-2 . CASSLGGLANTEAFF TGTGCCAGCAGCTTAGGGGGACTAGCGAACACTGAAGCTTTCTTT
TRBJ2-7 . TRBV6-6 . CASSPYRVLSYEQYF TGTGCCAGCAGTCCCTACAGGGTCCTCTCCTACGAGCAGTACTTC
TRBJ2-7 few TRBV5-6 . CASSLFGAPYEQYF TGTGCCAGCAGCTTGTTTGGAGCCCCCTACGAGCAGTACTTC
TRBJ2-2 . TRBV9 TRBD2 CASSPQRTGRAYTGELFF TGTGCCAGCAGCCCCCAACGGACCGGGAGGGCCTACACCGGGGAGCTGTTTTTT
TRBJ2-2 . TRBV7-3 TRBD2 CASSFHGGTNTGELFF TGTGCCAGCAGCTTCCACGGGGGGACGAACACCGGGGAGCTGTTTTTT
TRBJ1-1 . TRBV2 TRBD1 CASSITGTAMNTEAFF TGTGCCAGCAGTATCACCGGGACAGCCATGAACACTGAAGCTTTCTTT
TRBJ2-7 . TRBV7-9 TRBD2 CASSLALAGRNEQYF TGTGCCAGCAGCTTAGCCCTAGCCGGGAGGAACGAGCAGTACTTC
TRBJ2-5 once TRBV11-1 . CASSLVRAKETQYF TGTGCCAGCAGCTTAGTCAGGGCCAAAGAGACCCAGTACTTC
TRBJ2-3 . TRBV7-7 TRBD2 CASSPAGRSTDTQYF TGTGCCAGCAGCCCAGCGGGACGGAGCACAGATACGCAGTATTTT
TRBJ2-7 few TRBV5-5 . CASSFGWSQGLYEQYF TGTGCCAGCAGCTTTGGGTGGAGCCAGGGCCTCTACGAGCAGTACTTC
TRBJ2-7 . TRBV27 TRBD1 CASSEDREISYEQYF TGTGCCAGCAGTGAGGACAGGGAGATATCCTACGAGCAGTACTTC
TRBJ2-7 . TRBV11-2 TRBD2 CASSLDTSGAYEQYF TGTGCCAGCAGCTTAGATACTAGCGGAGCCTACGAGCAGTACTTC
TRBJ2-1 . TRBV11-2 TRBD1 CASRPVRGRDNEQFF TGTGCCAGCAGGCCAGTCAGGGGGCGGGACAATGAGCAGTTCTTC
TRBJ2-5 once TRBV15 TRBD2 CATSRVNRASGGQETQYF TGTGCCACCAGCAGAGTGAATAGGGCTAGCGGGGGGCAAGAGACCCAGTACTTC
TRBJ1-2 . TRBV27 . CASSLRSGNGYTF TGTGCCAGCAGTTTAAGGTCAGGGAATGGCTACACCTTC
TRBJ2-5 few TRBV7-7 TRBD2 CASSLGGGETQYF TGTGCCAGCAGCTTAGGGGGGGGAGAGACCCAGTACTTC
TRBJ1-6 . TRBV4-2 TRBD1 CASSPGTGLSPLHF TGTGCCAGCAGCCCCGGGACAGGGCTCTCACCCCTCCACTTT
TRBJ1-2 few TRBV18 . CASSPQREANYGYTF TGTGCCAGCTCACCACAGCGCGAAGCTAACTATGGCTACACCTTC
TRBJ2-3 few TRBV7-8 . CASSLSLGAADTQYF TGTGCCAGCAGCTTAAGCCTAGGTGCTGCAGATACGCAGTATTTT
TRBJ2-1 . TRBV7-3 . CASSLNKINRYNEQFF TGTGCCAGCAGCTTAAACAAAATCAACAGATACAATGAGCAGTTCTTC
TRBJ2-7 . TRBV7-3 TRBD2 CASGPGLGYEQYF TGTGCCAGCGGACCGGGACTAGGCTACGAGCAGTACTTC
TRBJ1-1 . TRBV27 . CASRAARNTEAFF TGTGCCAGCAGGGCGGCGCGGAACACTGAAGCTTTCTTT
TRBJ2-5 . TRBV12-5 TRBD2 CASGLYSGREETQYF TGTGCTAGTGGTTTGTATTCGGGGAGGGAAGAGACCCAGTACTTC
TRBJ1-5 . TRBV6-1 . CASSDRSNQPQHF TGTGCCAGCAGTGACAGAAGCAATCAGCCCCAGCATTTT
TRBJ1-5 few TRBV5-6 TRBD1 CASSTTGVWGNQPQHF TGTGCCAGCAGCACAACAGGGGTTTGGGGCAATCAGCCCCAGCATTTT
TRBJ2-1 . TRBV5-1 TRBD1 CASSGDSVYAYNEQFF TGCGCCAGCAGCGGGGACAGTGTTTACGCCTACAATGAGCAGTTCTTC
TRBJ1-1 . TRBV29-1 TRBD1 CSARTTGINTEAFF TGCAGCGCCAGAACGACAGGGATAAACACTGAAGCTTTCTTT
TRBJ2-1 few TRBV4-3 . CASSQDWRQSSYNEQFF TGCGCCAGCAGCCAAGATTGGAGACAGAGCTCCTACAATGAGCAGTTCTTC